The rows below give T cell receptor beta chains drawn from one sample of a study of blood T cells in healthy people across ages. From the 5' RACE reads, TCRdb called clonotypes with MiXCR, one entry per CDR3 protein. The sample consists of more than 1,000,000 distinct CDR3 sequences, approximately 25% of them appearing once. The same data also went into a second study, on T cells of mothers and their children.

Sequenced sample: blood. The receptors derive from a girl aged 2-9 years in good health. The CDR3 runs from the conserved cysteine through the conserved F or W. Fields, in order: V gene, D gene, clone size, J gene, CDR3 protein, CDR3 DNA. A D gene is named only where the DNA matches it firmly. Where a row states a size, it is once, few, many or the class of an expanded clone; other rows omit it.

TRBV7-3	NA	NA	TRBJ2-2	CASSRSSNTGELFF	TGTGCCAGCAGTCGAAGTTCGAACACCGGGGAGCTGTTTTTT
TRBV5-1	NA	NA	TRBJ2-7	CASREGCEQYF	TGCGCCAGCAGAGAGGGGTGCGAGCAGTACTTC
TRBV7-2	NA	NA	TRBJ1-5	CASSWGQSNQPQHF	TGTGCCAGCAGCTGGGGACAAAGCAATCAGCCCCAGCATTTT
TRBV5-1	NA	NA	TRBJ2-5	CASSSAPDGTTETQYF	TGCGCCAGCAGCTCGGCACCGGACGGAACCACGGAGACCCAGTACTTC
TRBV28	NA	NA	TRBJ2-1	CASSSLRRELPFIEQFF	TGTGCCAGCAGTTCCCTTAGGCGGGAACTACCCTTCATAGAGCAGTTCTTC
TRBV7-2	NA	NA	TRBJ1-6	CASSLLGAGSPLHF	TGTGCCAGCAGCTTATTGGGCGCCGGTTCACCCCTCCACTTT
TRBV6-5	NA	few	TRBJ1-2	CASSYGVQGGNYGYTF	TGTGCCAGCAGTTACGGGGTACAGGGTGGAAACTATGGCTACACCTTC
TRBV5-1	TRBD2	NA	TRBJ2-5	CASSWRAGGPWGEAQYF	TGCGCCAGCAGCTGGAGAGCGGGGGGACCCTGGGGGGAGGCCCAGTACTTC
TRBV5-7	NA	NA	TRBJ2-5	CASSLAVGSLSGETQYF	TGTGCCAGCAGCTTGGCTGTTGGCAGCCTCTCTGGTGAGACCCAGTACTTC
TRBV11-3	NA	few	TRBJ1-5	CASSLDSGTGQPQHF	TGTGCCAGCAGCTTAGATTCGGGAACCGGGCAGCCCCAGCATTTT
TRBV7-9	NA	NA	TRBJ1-1	CASSPPDGPGNTEAFF	TGTGCCAGCAGCCCACCTGATGGCCCGGGGAACACTGAAGCTTTCTTT
TRBV28	TRBD2	few	TRBJ2-3	CASSDRDLAGGLPDTQYF	TGTGCCAGCAGTGACAGGGACCTAGCGGGGGGGCTCCCAGATACGCAGTATTTT
TRBV4-2	TRBD2	NA	TRBJ2-7	CASSQVAGGPYEQYF	TGTGCCAGCAGCCAAGTTGCGGGGGGCCCCTACGAGCAGTACTTC
TRBV7-9	NA	few	TRBJ1-4	CASLLGLDEKLFF	TGTGCCAGCCTGTTGGGCTTGGACGAAAAACTGTTTTTT
TRBV3-1	NA	NA	TRBJ2-1	CASSQEGFTNEQFF	TGTGCCAGCAGCCAAGAGGGATTCACAAATGAGCAGTTCTTC
TRBV12-3/TRBV12-4	NA	NA	TRBJ2-5	CASSFVGTMETQYF	TGTGCCAGCAGTTTTGTGGGGACAATGGAGACCCAGTACTTC
TRBV28	NA	NA	TRBJ2-1	CASIPRPGGPDEQFF	TGTGCCAGCATCCCACGCCCCGGGGGTCCTGATGAGCAGTTCTTC
TRBV6-1	TRBD1	few	TRBJ2-1	CASSADRAPTYNEQFF	TGTGCCAGCAGCGCTGACAGGGCCCCTACCTACAATGAGCAGTTCTTC
TRBV4-1	NA	few	TRBJ2-5	CASSQFKLGETQYF	TGCGCCAGCAGCCAATTCAAGCTTGGGGAGACCCAGTACTTC
TRBV7-2	TRBD2	once	TRBJ2-2	CASSPDPSGGGAGELFF	TGTGCCAGCAGCCCGGATCCTAGCGGGGGGGGGGCCGGGGAGCTGTTTTTT
TRBV7-2	TRBD1	NA	TRBJ1-2	CASPKPTGDYGYTF	TGTGCCAGCCCCAAGCCGACAGGGGACTATGGCTACACCTTC
TRBV7-2	TRBD2	NA	TRBJ2-5	CASSFRGSGRIEETQYF	TGTGCCAGCAGCTTTCGGGGGAGCGGGAGAATCGAGGAGACCCAGTACTTC
TRBV12-3/TRBV12-4	TRBD1	NA	TRBJ1-4	CASSLGTGPNEKLFF	TGTGCCAGCAGTTTGGGGACAGGCCCTAATGAAAAACTGTTTTTT
TRBV29-1	NA	NA	TRBJ2-7	CSAGESYEQYF	TGCAGCGCGGGAGAATCCTACGAGCAGTACTTC
TRBV12-3/TRBV12-4	NA	NA	TRBJ2-1	CALQGTFYNEQFF	TGTGCTTTACAAGGGACCTTCTACAATGAGCAGTTCTTC
TRBV6-2/TRBV6-3	NA	NA	TRBJ2-5	CASGKKSIRTTETQYF	TGTGCCAGCGGAAAAAAATCAATCCGAACGACGGAGACCCAGTACTTC
TRBV27	NA	NA	TRBJ2-4	CASSLSGGHIQYF	TGTGCCAGCAGTTTATCAGGGGGACACATTCAGTACTTC
TRBV11-2	NA	NA	TRBJ2-7	CASSPQIGSSYEQYF	TGTGCCAGCAGCCCCCAAATTGGGAGCTCCTACGAGCAGTACTTC
TRBV12-3/TRBV12-4	NA	few	TRBJ2-7	CASSLRWDEQYF	TGTGCCAGCAGTTTAAGGTGGGACGAGCAGTACTTC
TRBV12-3/TRBV12-4	TRBD1	NA	TRBJ2-5	CASSPAVGQGHRETQYF	TGTGCCAGCAGCCCCGCTGTTGGACAGGGTCATCGAGAGACCCAGTACTTC
TRBV4-3	NA	NA	TRBJ2-5	CASSQDYSGTQYF	TGCGCCAGCAGCCAAGACTATTCCGGGACCCAGTACTTC
TRBV5-5	NA	NA	TRBJ2-3	CASSSGPREDTQYF	TGTGCCAGCAGCTCGGGACCCCGTGAAGATACGCAGTATTTT
TRBV10-3	NA	NA	TRBJ2-7	CAISAGPGGPSYEQYF	TGTGCCATCAGTGCTGGTCCGGGGGGCCCGTCGTACGAGCAGTACTTC
TRBV10-3	NA	few	TRBJ2-1	CAISESLLGEQFF	TGTGCCATCAGTGAATCCTTATTGGGTGAGCAGTTCTTC
TRBV7-8	NA	NA	TRBJ2-5	CASSRLTENKETQYF	TGTGCCAGCAGCCGACTCACCGAAAATAAAGAGACCCAGTACTTC
TRBV7-2	TRBD2	few	TRBJ2-5	CASTSGWSAGGETQYF	TGTGCCAGCACCTCTGGTTGGTCAGCGGGGGGAGAGACCCAGTACTTC
TRBV11-3	NA	few	TRBJ1-1	CASSLVVRGLNTEAFF	TGTGCCAGCAGCTTAGTAGTGCGGGGCTTGAACACTGAAGCTTTCTTT
TRBV12-3/TRBV12-4	TRBD1	NA	TRBJ1-5	CASSHISRQGRNQPQHF	TGTGCCAGCAGTCATATTAGTCGACAGGGCCGCAATCAGCCCCAGCATTTT
TRBV6-2/TRBV6-3	NA	NA	TRBJ2-1	CASSYDQKVPATNEQFF	TGTGCCAGCAGTTACGATCAAAAGGTCCCGGCTACCAATGAGCAGTTCTTC
TRBV4-3	NA	few	TRBJ2-1	CASSQDYRSGQFF	TGCGCCAGCAGCCAAGATTATCGCTCTGGGCAGTTCTTC
TRBV28	TRBD2	few	TRBJ2-1	CASSYRLAKYYNEQFF	TGTGCCAGCAGTTATAGACTAGCGAAATACTACAATGAGCAGTTCTTC
TRBV19	TRBD2	NA	TRBJ2-5	CASSIASGGAGETQYF	TGTGCCAGTAGTATAGCTAGCGGGGGGGCTGGGGAGACCCAGTACTTC
TRBV12-3/TRBV12-4	TRBD2	few	TRBJ2-1	CASSFLAGGEQFF	TGTGCCAGCAGTTTTTTAGCGGGAGGTGAGCAGTTCTTC
TRBV20-1	TRBD1	NA	TRBJ2-1	CSARGGTGKSEQFF	TGCAGTGCTAGAGGAGGGACAGGGAAAAGTGAACAGTTCTTC
TRBV7-9	NA	NA	TRBJ1-2	CASSLAPTARFNYGYTF	TGTGCCAGCAGCTTAGCGCCGACAGCCCGATTTAACTATGGCTACACCTTC
TRBV6-2/TRBV6-3	NA	NA	TRBJ1-1	CASLSGHTEAFF	TGTGCCAGTTTGAGCGGACACACTGAAGCTTTCTTT